Below are 20 T cell receptor beta chains sequenced from a single sample in a study of blood T cell repertoires in COVID-19. The repertoire was sequenced with immunoSEQ multiplex PCR; TCRdb's copy has only in-frame clones and lacks some. The data show over 95,000 clones, around 88% seen once. Sequences were obtained from peripheral blood. All receptors come from a human donor with acute or convalescent COVID-19. The donor label of this sample is uncertain.

The J gene is TRBJ2-3, the V gene TRBV27, with 9 bases matching TRBD1. CDR1 MNHEY and CDR2 SMNVEV come from the germline V gene (reference sequence). This CDR3 spans 13 amino acids. V lost 5 bases, J lost 6 bases, and 3 bases stayed unmatched. DNA for the CDR3: TGTGCCAGCAGTGCACAGGGGGCGGATACGCAGTATTTT. Encoded protein: CASSAQGADTQYF.

The CDR3 is CASSLYALSTQETQYF. In nucleotides, the CDR3 is TGTGCCAGCAGCTTATACGCTCTGTCCACACAAGAGACCCAGTACTTC. The rearrangement joins TRBV7-2 to TRBJ2-5, with D unclear. The CDR3 is 16 residues long. Trimming took off 2 bases at V and 2 bases at J, with 15 bases between the two ends. The germline CDR1 and CDR2 sequences are SGHTA and FQGNSA.

The sample holds one count of this clone. The CDR3 sequence is CASSQVGLANTGELFF. CDR3 in DNA: TGCGCCAGCAGCCAAGTAGGGCTAGCTAATACCGGGGAGCTGTTTTTT. V gene TRBV4-3 combines with J gene TRBJ2-2; TRBD2 is a possible D gene (5 bases). Trimming shortened V by 1 base and J by 5 bases, and 14 bases separated the two germline ends. The germline gives CDR1 LGHNA, CDR2 YSLEER. The CDR3 extends over 16 amino acids.

V is TRBV28 and J is TRBJ2-3, with a tentative D call TRBD2 (7 bases). Looked up from germline, CDR1 is MDHEN and CDR2 is SYDVKM. The V and J ends lost 6 bases and 3 bases respectively, with 19 bases between them. CDR3 size: 16 residues. The CDR3 loop is CASSRPRGAHTDTQYF. The CDR3 DNA sequence: TGTGCCAGCAGCCGCCCTCGGGGGGCACATACAGATACGCAGTATTTT.

The rearrangement joins TRBV7-3 to TRBJ1-6; 7 nucleotides agree with TRBD1. The J segment lost 7 bases and the V segment lost 6 bases, leaving 6 bases of the junction unmatched. Germline loops: CDR1 SGHTA, CDR2 FQGTGA. The CDR3 contains 14 residues. CDR3 loop: CASSLGQLNSPLHF. The CDR3 nucleotides read TGTGCCAGCAGTTTGGGACAGCTAAATTCACCCCTCCACTTT.

The chain uses TRBV28 and TRBJ2-7, with 7 bases aligning to TRBD2. CDR3 size: 14 residues. V gave up 8 bases and J gave up 0 bases; unmatched junction bases: 7. The germline CDR1 and CDR2 sequences are MDHEN and SYDVKM. CDR3 nucleotide sequence: TGTGCCAGCGACGCTAGCGGAAGCTCCTACGAGCAGTACTTC. This translates into CASDASGSSYEQYF.

This clone has just a few counts. The V call is TRBV7-9, the J call TRBJ2-2, with 9 positions matching TRBD1. The CDR3 is 17 residues long. Trimming removed 4 bases from V and 4 bases from J; junction bases left unmatched: 10. Germline V CDR1 and CDR2: SEHNR, FQNEAQ (reference sequence). As DNA, the CDR3 is TGTGCCAGCAGCTCGACCTCCGGGACAGGGTTCACCGGGGAGCTGTTTTTT. Protein product: CASSSTSGTGFTGELFF.

The chain combines TRBV7-2 with TRBJ2-5; TRBD1 agrees at 7 bases. Germline V gives CDR1 SGHTA, CDR2 FQGNSA. V was pared by 5 bases and J by 5 bases, with 8 bases of the junction left unmatched. CDR3 length: 14 residues. In DNA, the CDR3 is TGTGCCAGCAGCCCGACAGGGATCGTGGAGACCCAGTACTTC. As protein: CASSPTGIVETQYF.

This rearrangement joins TRBV5-4 to TRBJ2-3, with TRBD2 matching 9 bases. This CDR3 spans 15 amino acids. Germline trimming cut 0 bases from V and 3 bases from J; bases unmatched to any gene: 2. Germline V gives CDR1 SGHNT, CDR2 YYREEE (reference sequence). The CDR3 DNA reads as TGTGCCAGCAGCTTGGGCGGGAGGGTAACAGATACGCAGTATTTT. Its translation: CASSLGGRVTDTQYF.

The CDR3 reads CASSGPGTGGPQETQYF. DNA of the CDR3: TGTGCCAGCAGCGGTCCCGGGACAGGGGGGCCTCAAGAGACCCAGTACTTC. The chain has TRBV9 and TRBJ2-5, with TRBD1 identical over 11 bases. In germline, CDR1 is SGDLS, CDR2 YYNGEE. This CDR3 spans 17 amino acids. Trimming took 3 bases from V and 2 from J; bases not matched to a gene: 9.

The J gene is TRBJ1-3, the V gene TRBV28; D is uncertain. Germline-derived CDR1 and CDR2 are MDHEN and SYDVKM. This CDR3 contains 13 residues. Trimming left V 10 bases short and J 2 bases short, with 12 bases between. The CDR3 spells CAIGGGTGNTIYF. DNA of the CDR3: TGTGCCATCGGCGGAGGGACTGGAAACACCATATATTTT.

J is TRBJ1-4 and V is TRBV27, with D perhaps matching TRBD1 (5 bases). This CDR3 is 14 amino acids long. Germline loops: CDR1 MNHEY, CDR2 SMNVEV (reference sequence). V lost 6 bases and J lost 3, with 11 bases in between. CDR3 sequence (DNA): TGTGCCAGCAGATTGGGGGGGGCTAATGAAAAACTGTTTTTT. The encoded protein is CASRLGGANEKLFF.

The chain carries TRBV15 and TRBJ2-3; 8 bases agree with TRBD2. This CDR3 spans 16 amino acids. The germline V gene has CDR1 LNHNV and CDR2 YYDKDF (reference sequence). V shed 2 bases and J 1 base; nucleotides not matched to a gene: 5. The CDR3 reads CATSRPLAERTDTQYF. CDR3 DNA: TGTGCCACCAGCAGACCACTAGCGGAGCGCACAGATACGCAGTATTTT.

This chain joins TRBV7-8 and TRBJ1-1; 7 positions agree with TRBD1. The CDR3 consists of 15 residues. Looked up from germline, CDR1 is SGHVS and CDR2 is FQNEAQ. J gave up 0 bases and V 5 bases, and 6 bases lay outside the gene matches. This CDR3 is CASSPRQGLNTEAFF. The DNA of the CDR3 is TGTGCCAGCAGCCCTAGACAGGGCTTGAACACTGAAGCTTTCTTT. Complete variable domain (other parts from reference TRBV7-8 and TRBJ1-1): GAGVSQSPRYKVAKRGQDVALRCDPISGHVSLFWYQQALGQGPEFLTYFQNEAQLDKSGLPSDRFFAERPEGSVSTLKIQRTQQEDSAVYLCASSPRQGLNTEAFFGQGTRLTVV.

The V gene is TRBV28, the J gene TRBJ2-7; TRBD2 agrees at 9 bases. This CDR3 is built from 15 residues. CDR1 and CDR2 (germline): MDHEN, SYDVKM. The ends lost 3 bases at V and 2 bases at J; junction bases unmatched: 5. The CDR3 here is CASSLGSGGTYEQYF. The CDR3, as DNA: TGTGCCAGCAGTTTGGGTAGCGGGGGAACCTACGAGCAGTACTTC.

The gene calls are TRBV28 and TRBJ1-3; possible D gene TRBD1, 6 bases. The V and J ends lost 3 bases and 1 base respectively, with 10 bases between them. This CDR3 is built from 15 residues. CDR1 and CDR2 from the germline V gene are MDHEN and SYDVKM. The chain's CDR3 is CASSLQGWSGNTIYF. The CDR3 nucleotides are TGTGCCAGCAGTTTGCAGGGGTGGTCTGGAAACACCATATATTTT.

The chain combines TRBV28 with TRBJ2-1, with no clear D. The CDR3 is 11 amino acids. Trimming removed 6 bases at V and 5 bases at J, with 5 bases between. Germline lookup yields CDR1 MDHEN and CDR2 SYDVKM. The CDR3 nucleotides read TGTGCCAGCAGGTCTAACAATGAGCAGTTCTTC. Amino acid sequence: CASRSNNEQFF.

The chain employs TRBV7-9 and TRBJ2-7, with D possibly being TRBD1 (5 bases). This CDR3 comprises 15 residues. Trimming took 4 bases from V and 1 from J, leaving 14 bases between them. CDR1 and CDR2 from the germline V gene are SEHNR and FQNEAQ (reference sequence). CDR3 bases: TGTGCCAGCAGCTCCCCAGGATCAGGGTCCTACGAGCAGTACTTC. It yields the protein CASSSPGSGSYEQYF.

This clone came up once. V is TRBV5-1 and J is TRBJ2-1; perhaps TRBD2 as D (6 bases). The V end lost 5 bases, the J end lost 9 bases, and 18 bases lay between the germline ends. The length of the CDR3 is 14 residues. Looked up from germline, CDR1 is SGHRS and CDR2 is YFSETQ. The CDR3 DNA follows: TGCGCCAGCAGTTACGGGACTGGCTTGGGTGAGCAGTTCTTC. It is translated as CASSYGTGLGEQFF.

The J gene is TRBJ1-1, the V gene TRBV15; possible D gene TRBD1, 5 bases. CDR3 length: 17 residues. Germline CDR1 is LNHNV and CDR2 is YYDKDF (reference sequence). V was cut by 6 bases and J by 1 base, with 21 bases left in between. CDR3 nucleotide sequence: TGTGCCACCAGTCCGACCGGGCCCCCCCAGGGGAACACTGAAGCTTTCTTT. Translation gives CATSPTGPPQGNTEAFF.